This T cell receptor beta chain was observed in a study of CXCR3-negative and CXCR3-positive naive CD8 T cells. General study points: Whereas memory cells differed, naive CXCR3-negative and CXCR3-positive cells shared similar TRBV-TRBJ usage. Upon cryopreservation, CXCR3 expression partially decreased, and most assays used fresh PBMCs. Researchers report that CXCR3-positive naive cells carry more hydrophobic TRB CDR3s than CXCR3-negative naive cells.

Through 5' RACE with UMI labels, the TRB cDNA libraries were prepared. TCRdb reprocessed the 5' RACE reads and reports one entry per CDR3 protein, with no DNA. This sample lists about 53,000 distinct CDR3 sequences; its ten largest clones have 0.56%. Details on this clonotype: The antigen is unknown.

From germline, CDR1 is MNHEY and CDR2 SVGEGT. The CDR3 is 15 residues long. The sorter processed each CD8+ T cell subset in triplicate at over 250,000 cells apiece. Cells that were CD45RO-CCR7+CD27+CD95- constituted naive CD8+ T cells. The specimen was naive CXCR3+ CD8+ T cells from blood. Subset of the sample: CD45RO-CCR7+CD27+CD95- naive CD8+ T cells expressing CXCR3 (TNR3+). The clonotype comes from a human donor in good health. Some clones in this sample may be carry-over from other donors' samples. This chain uses TRBV6-2 or TRBV6-3 with TRBJ2-2; TCRdb lists TRBD1, though no DNA is available to test this call. The CDR3 here is CASDEGQTSTGELFF.